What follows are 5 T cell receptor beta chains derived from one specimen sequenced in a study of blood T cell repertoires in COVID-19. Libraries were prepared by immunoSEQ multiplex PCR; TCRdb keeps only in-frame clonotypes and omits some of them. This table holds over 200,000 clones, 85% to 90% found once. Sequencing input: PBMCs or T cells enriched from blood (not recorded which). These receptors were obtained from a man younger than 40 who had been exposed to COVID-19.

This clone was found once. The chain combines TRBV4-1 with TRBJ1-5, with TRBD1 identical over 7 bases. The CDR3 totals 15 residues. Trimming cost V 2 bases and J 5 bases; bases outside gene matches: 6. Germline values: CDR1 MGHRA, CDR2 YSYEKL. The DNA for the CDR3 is TGCGCCAGCAGCCAATGGCAGGGGACAGATCAGCCCCAGCATTTT. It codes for CASSQWQGTDQPQHF.

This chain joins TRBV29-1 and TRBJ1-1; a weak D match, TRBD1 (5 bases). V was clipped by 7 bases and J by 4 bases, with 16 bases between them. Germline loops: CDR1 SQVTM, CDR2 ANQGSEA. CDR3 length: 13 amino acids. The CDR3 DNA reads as TGCAGCGCCAACCTCCAGGGTAGCACTGAAGCTTTCTTT. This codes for CSANLQGSTEAFF.

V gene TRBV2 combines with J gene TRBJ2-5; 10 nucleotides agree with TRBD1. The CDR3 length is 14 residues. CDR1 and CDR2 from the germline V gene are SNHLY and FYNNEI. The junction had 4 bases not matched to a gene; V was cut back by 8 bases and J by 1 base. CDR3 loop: CASLGQGVQETQYF. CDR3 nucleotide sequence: TGTGCCAGCTTAGGACAGGGGGTCCAAGAGACCCAGTACTTC.

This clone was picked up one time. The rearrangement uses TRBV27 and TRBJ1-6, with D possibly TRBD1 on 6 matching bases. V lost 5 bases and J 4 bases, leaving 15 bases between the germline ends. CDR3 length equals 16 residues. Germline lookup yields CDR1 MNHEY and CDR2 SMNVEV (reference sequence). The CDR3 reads CASSIGQGKYNSPLHF. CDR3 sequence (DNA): TGTGCCAGCAGTATTGGCCAGGGGAAATATAATTCACCCCTCCACTTT.

CDR3 protein: CASSDKNSEEFF. CDR3 bases: TGTGCCAGCAGTGATAAAAATAGCGAGGAGTTCTTC. The chain is built from TRBV28 and TRBJ2-1; weak D call: TRBD2 (5 bases). Germline values: CDR1 MDHEN, CDR2 SYDVKM. CDR3 length: 12 amino acids. The V gene lost 5 bases and the J gene lost 14 bases, with 16 bases spanning the gap.